This T cell receptor beta chain was documented in a study of blood T cell repertoires in COVID-19. Study at large: Italy, Spain and the United States were the sources of the convalescent and acute COVID-19 samples.

Measured with immunoSEQ multiplex PCR; TCRdb has only the in-frame clones, and not every one. The table includes some 220,000 clones, 87% detected once. The germline CDR1 and CDR2 sequences are MGHRA and YSYEKL. Trimming removed 1 base at V and 8 bases at J, with 17 bases between. CDR3 length: 15 amino acids. The chain recombines TRBV4-1 with TRBJ1-2; possibly TRBD1 for D (6 bases). The specimen was peripheral blood. The TCR was taken from a woman between 18 and 29 years old who had recovered from COVID-19. CDR3 sequence reads: CASSQVGGARTGYTF. CDR3 sequence (DNA): TGCGCCAGCAGCCAAGTTGGGGGGGCGCGGACGGGCTACACCTTC.